This T cell receptor beta chain was found in a study of cytomegalovirus exposure and HLA in healthy donors. This PCR relied on a set of 60 Vbeta primers and 13 Jbeta primers. Only in-frame clones appear in the TCRdb table, and some are missing; sequencing was by immunoSEQ multiplex PCR. The sample comprises about 150,000 clones, about 76% of which are singletons, and roughly 4.3% rests with the top ten. The V and J ends lost 6 bases and 0 bases, in that order; junction bases with no gene match: 4. The CDR3 contains 15 residues. From germline, CDR1 is KGHSH and CDR2 LQKENI. Study-wide points: A missense variant in DCLRE1C was later tied to TCR beta V- and J-gene trimming. CMV serostatus was the sole immune exposure information available. The classifier reportedly diagnosed cytomegalovirus status with high sensitivity and specificity.

About this clone: Its antigen is unknown.

Participants comprised healthy donors of bone marrow. This chain uses TRBV18 with TRBJ1-5, with TRBD1 matching 8 bases. This clonotype originated in a male donor in good health and CMV-seronegative. The sequenced sample was PBMCs. The CDR3 reads CASSGTGHSNQPQHF. CDR3 in DNA: TGTGCCAGCTCCGGGACAGGTCATAGCAATCAGCCCCAGCATTTT.